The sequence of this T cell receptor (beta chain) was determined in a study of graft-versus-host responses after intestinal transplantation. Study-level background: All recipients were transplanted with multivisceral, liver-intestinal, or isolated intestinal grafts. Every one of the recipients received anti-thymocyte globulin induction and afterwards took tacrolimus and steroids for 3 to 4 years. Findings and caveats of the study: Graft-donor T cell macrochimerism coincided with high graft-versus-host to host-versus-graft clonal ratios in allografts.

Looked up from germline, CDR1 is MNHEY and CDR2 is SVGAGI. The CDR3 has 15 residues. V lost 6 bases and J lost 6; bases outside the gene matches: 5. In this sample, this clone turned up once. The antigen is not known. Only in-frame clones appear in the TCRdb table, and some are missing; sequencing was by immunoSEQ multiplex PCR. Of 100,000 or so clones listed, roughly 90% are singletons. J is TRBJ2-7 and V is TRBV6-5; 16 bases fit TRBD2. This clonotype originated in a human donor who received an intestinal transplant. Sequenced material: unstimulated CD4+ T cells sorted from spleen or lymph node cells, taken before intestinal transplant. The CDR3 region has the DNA TGTGCCAGCAGCTATGGGACTAGCGGGAGGGGCGAGCAGTACTTC. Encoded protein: CASSYGTSGRGEQYF.